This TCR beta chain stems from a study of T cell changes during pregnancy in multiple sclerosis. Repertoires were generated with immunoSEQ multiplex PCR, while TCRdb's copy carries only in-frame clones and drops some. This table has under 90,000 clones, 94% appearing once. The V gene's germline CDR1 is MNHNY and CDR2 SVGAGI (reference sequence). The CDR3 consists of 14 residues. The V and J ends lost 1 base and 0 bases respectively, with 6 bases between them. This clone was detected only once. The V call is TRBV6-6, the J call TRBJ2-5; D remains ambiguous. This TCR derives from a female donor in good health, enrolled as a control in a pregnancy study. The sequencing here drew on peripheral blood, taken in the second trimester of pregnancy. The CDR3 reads CASSYFRDQETQYF. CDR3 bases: TGTGCCAGCAGTTACTTCCGGGACCAAGAGACCCAGTACTTC.